Following are 6 T cell receptor beta chains from one sample sequenced in a study of response to subunit inactivated influenza vaccine. MiXCR, applied by TCRdb to the RT-PCR reads, yields one record per CDR3 protein. The sample consists of over 300,000 distinct CDR3 sequences, 20% to 25% of them appearing once. Sample: PBMCs from blood, taken less than 22 months after vaccination. The receptors were gathered from a man aged 45 to 70 who received an inactivated influenza vaccine.

This clonotype was seen at least ten times. CDR3 coding DNA: TGTGCCAGCAGCTTAGCGTTGGCGGAGCGAGGCTACACCTTC. This codes for CASSLALAERGYTF. This sequence joins TRBV7-8 and TRBJ1-2; the D is unclear. The germline V gene has CDR1 SGHVS and CDR2 FQNEAQ. Trimming removed 0 bases from V and 8 bases from J, with 13 bases in between. CDR3 size: 14 residues.

This clonotype was observed a handful of times. The V and J genes are TRBV7-2 and TRBJ2-5; D remains ambiguous. CDR3 length: 13 residues. CDR1 is SGHTA, CDR2 FQGNSA, per germline. Trimming stripped 1 base from V and 3 bases from J, with 6 bases between. The CDR3 loop reads CASSLGSKETQYF. The CDR3 nucleotides are TGTGCCAGCAGCTTAGGATCAAAAGAGACCCAGTACTTC.

The chain employs TRBV28 and TRBJ2-3; tentative D call: TRBD1 (6 bases). CDR1 and CDR2 from the germline V gene are MDHEN and SYDVKM. Between the trimmed V and J ends, which lost 3 bases and 8 bases, there was a span of 21 bases. The CDR3 sequence is 16 residues long. The CDR3 loop reads CASSFRRTALTPTQYF. The CDR3, as DNA: TGTGCCAGCAGTTTCCGGCGGACAGCCTTGACGCCTACGCAGTATTTT. The variable domain in full, completed from reference TRBV28 and TRBJ2-3, reads DVKVTQSSRYLVKRTGEKVFLECVQDMDHENMFWYRQDPGLGLRLIYFSYDVKMKEKGDIPEGYSVSREKKERFSLILESASTNQTSMYLCASSFRRTALTPTQYFGPGTRLTVL.

This clonotype came up a few times. This rearrangement joins TRBV11-2 to TRBJ2-2; a weak D match, TRBD1 (5 bases). From germline, CDR1 is SGHAT and CDR2 FQNNGV. The CDR3 has 15 residues. Trimming took off 5 bases at V and 5 bases at J, with 15 bases between the two ends. CDR3 loop: CASSLPTRATGELFF. The CDR3, as DNA: TGTGCCAGCAGCCTCCCGACCAGGGCGACCGGGGAGCTGTTTTTT. Filled out from reference TRBV11-2 and TRBJ2-2, the complete variable domain reads EAGVAQSPRYKIIEKRQSVAFWCNPISGHATLYWYQQILGQGPKLLIQFQNNGVVDDSQLPKDRFSAERLKGVDSTLKIQPAKLEDSAVYLCASSLPTRATGELFFGEGSRLTVL.

The chain links TRBV7-2 to TRBJ2-5, with no clear D. The V gene's germline CDR1 is SGHTA and CDR2 FQGNSA. The CDR3 consists of 13 residues. V dropped 6 bases and J dropped 2 bases, with 10 bases sitting between them. CDR3 loop: CASRSRFQETQYF. In DNA, the CDR3 is TGTGCCAGCAGATCAAGATTTCAAGAGACCCAGTACTTC.

This chain joins TRBV19 and TRBJ2-7, with 8 nucleotides matching TRBD1. The CDR3 has 13 residues. Germline lookup yields CDR1 LNHDA and CDR2 SQIVND (reference sequence). After removal of 3 bases from V and 6 bases from J, the junction contained 4 bases not matched to a gene. The CDR3 nucleotides read TGTGCCAGTAGTATCGCAGGGGGCGGCGAGCAGTACTTC. Its protein product is CASSIAGGGEQYF.